This TCR beta chain comes out of a study of shared clonotypes between healthy human individuals. The assay was immunoSEQ multiplex PCR, and TCRdb's table has in-frame clones only and misses some. Of 2 million or so clones listed, 85% to 95% were seen once; the top ten hold 0.1% to 0.15%. Sequencing used naive CD4+ T cells sorted from blood. Regarding subset: CD45RA+ positively selected. The sequence was collected from a man aged 18 to 29 in good health.

The CDR3 protein is CASSFGQGRVGEKLFF. The DNA of the CDR3 is TGCGCCAGCAGCTTTGGGCAGGGTAGAGTGGGCGAAAAACTGTTTTTT. V gene TRBV5-1 combines with J gene TRBJ1-4; maybe TRBD1 (5 bases). Germline values: CDR1 SGHRS, CDR2 YFSETQ. The CDR3 contains 16 residues. V was trimmed by 2 bases and J by 8 bases, leaving 19 bases between them.